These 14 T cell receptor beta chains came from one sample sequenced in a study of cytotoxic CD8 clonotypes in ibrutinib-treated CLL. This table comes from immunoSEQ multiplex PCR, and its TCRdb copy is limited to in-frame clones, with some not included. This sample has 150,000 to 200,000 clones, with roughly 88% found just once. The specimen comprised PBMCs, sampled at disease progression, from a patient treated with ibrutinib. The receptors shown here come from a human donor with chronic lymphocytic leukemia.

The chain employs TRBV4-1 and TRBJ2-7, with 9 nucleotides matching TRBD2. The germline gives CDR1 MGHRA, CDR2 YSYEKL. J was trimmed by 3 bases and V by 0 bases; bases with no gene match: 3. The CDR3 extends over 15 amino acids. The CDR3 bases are TGCGCCAGCAGCCAAGATCGTAGCGGGAGCTACGAGCAGTACTTC. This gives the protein CASSQDRSGSYEQYF.

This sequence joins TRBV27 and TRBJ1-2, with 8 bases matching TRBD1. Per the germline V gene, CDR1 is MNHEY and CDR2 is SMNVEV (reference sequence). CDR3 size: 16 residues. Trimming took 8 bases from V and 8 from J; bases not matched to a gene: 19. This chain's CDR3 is CASRNGWDRTVIGYTF. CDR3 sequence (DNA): TGTGCCAGCCGAAATGGATGGGACAGGACGGTTATCGGCTACACCTTC.

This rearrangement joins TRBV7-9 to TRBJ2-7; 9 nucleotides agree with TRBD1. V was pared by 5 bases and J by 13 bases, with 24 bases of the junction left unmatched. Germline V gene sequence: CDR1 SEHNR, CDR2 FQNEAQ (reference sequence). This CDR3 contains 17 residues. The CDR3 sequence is CASSDPRTGTGTETGYF. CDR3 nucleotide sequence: TGTGCCAGCAGCGACCCCAGGACCGGGACAGGGACGGAAACGGGTTACTTC.

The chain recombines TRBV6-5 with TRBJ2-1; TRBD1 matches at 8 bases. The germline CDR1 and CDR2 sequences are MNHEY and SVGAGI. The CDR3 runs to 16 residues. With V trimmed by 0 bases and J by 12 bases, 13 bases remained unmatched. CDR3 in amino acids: CASSYSSSGGQSVQFF. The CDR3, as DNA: TGTGCCAGCAGTTACTCGTCGTCAGGGGGCCAGAGCGTGCAGTTCTTC.

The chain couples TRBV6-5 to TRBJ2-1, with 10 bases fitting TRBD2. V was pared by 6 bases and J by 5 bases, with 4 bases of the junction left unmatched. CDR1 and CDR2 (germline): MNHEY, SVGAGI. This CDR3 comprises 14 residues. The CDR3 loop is CASRLAGTNNEQFF. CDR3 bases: TGTGCCAGCAGACTAGCGGGGACAAACAATGAGCAGTTCTTC.

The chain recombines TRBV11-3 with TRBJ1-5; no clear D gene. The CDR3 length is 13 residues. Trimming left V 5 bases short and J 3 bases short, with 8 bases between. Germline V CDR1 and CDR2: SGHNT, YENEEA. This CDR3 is CASSPSANQPQHF. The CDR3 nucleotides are TGTGCCAGCAGCCCCTCGGCCAATCAGCCCCAGCATTTT.

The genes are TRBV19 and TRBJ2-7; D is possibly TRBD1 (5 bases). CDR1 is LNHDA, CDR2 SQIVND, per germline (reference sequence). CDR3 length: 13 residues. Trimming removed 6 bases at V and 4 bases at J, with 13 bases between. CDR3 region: CASRATGKYEQYF. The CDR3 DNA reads TGTGCCAGTAGGGCCACAGGAAAATACGAGCAGTACTTC.

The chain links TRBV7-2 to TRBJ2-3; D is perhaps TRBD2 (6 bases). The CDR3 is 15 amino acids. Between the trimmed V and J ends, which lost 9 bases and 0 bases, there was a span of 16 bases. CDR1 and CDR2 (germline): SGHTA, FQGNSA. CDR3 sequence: CASGRGHTSTDTQYF. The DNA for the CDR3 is TGTGCCAGTGGGCGGGGCCATACTAGCACAGATACGCAGTATTTT.

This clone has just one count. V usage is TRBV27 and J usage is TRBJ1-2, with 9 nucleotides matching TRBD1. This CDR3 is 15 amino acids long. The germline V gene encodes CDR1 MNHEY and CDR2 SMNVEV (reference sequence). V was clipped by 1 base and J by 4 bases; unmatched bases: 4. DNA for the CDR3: TGTGCCAGCAGTTTATATACAGGGGGCGGCTATGGCTACACCTTC. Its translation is CASSLYTGGGYGYTF.

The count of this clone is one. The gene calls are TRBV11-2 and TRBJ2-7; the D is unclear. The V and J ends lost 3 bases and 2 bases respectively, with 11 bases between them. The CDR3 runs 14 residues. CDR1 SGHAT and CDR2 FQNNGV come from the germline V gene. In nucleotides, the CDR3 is TGTGCCAGCAGCTTGAGACTCGTAACCTACGAGCAGTACTTC. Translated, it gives CASSLRLVTYEQYF.

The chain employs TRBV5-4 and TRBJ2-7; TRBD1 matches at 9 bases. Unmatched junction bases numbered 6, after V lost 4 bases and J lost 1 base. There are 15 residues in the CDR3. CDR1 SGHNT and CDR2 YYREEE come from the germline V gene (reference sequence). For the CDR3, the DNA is TGTGCCAGCAGCAAACCGGGACAGGGATCCTACGAGCAGTACTTC. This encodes CASSKPGQGSYEQYF. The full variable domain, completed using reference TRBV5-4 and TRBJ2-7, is ETGVTQSPTHLIKTRGQQVTLRCSSQSGHNTVSWYQQALGQGPQFIFQYYREEENGRGNFPPRFSGLQFPNYSSELNVNALELDDSALYLCASSKPGQGSYEQYFGPGTRLTVT.

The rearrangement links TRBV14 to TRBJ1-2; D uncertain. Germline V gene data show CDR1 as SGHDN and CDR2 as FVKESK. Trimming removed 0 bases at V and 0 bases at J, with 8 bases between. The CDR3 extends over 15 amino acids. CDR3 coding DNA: TGTGCCAGCAGCCAAGACCGAGTTTCTAACTATGGCTACACCTTC. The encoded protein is CASSQDRVSNYGYTF.

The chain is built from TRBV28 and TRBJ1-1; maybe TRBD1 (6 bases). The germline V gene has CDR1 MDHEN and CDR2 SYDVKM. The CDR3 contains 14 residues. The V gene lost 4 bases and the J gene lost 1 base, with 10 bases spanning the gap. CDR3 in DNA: TGTGCCAGCAGTTACAGGGTATGGAACACTGAAGCTTTCTTT. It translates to CASSYRVWNTEAFF.

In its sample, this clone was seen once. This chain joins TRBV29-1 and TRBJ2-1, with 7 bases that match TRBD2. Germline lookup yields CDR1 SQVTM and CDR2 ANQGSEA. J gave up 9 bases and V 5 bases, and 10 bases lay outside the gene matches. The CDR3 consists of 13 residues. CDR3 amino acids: CSVRGGRLTEQFF. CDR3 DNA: TGCAGCGTTCGTGGCGGGAGATTGACTGAGCAGTTCTTC.